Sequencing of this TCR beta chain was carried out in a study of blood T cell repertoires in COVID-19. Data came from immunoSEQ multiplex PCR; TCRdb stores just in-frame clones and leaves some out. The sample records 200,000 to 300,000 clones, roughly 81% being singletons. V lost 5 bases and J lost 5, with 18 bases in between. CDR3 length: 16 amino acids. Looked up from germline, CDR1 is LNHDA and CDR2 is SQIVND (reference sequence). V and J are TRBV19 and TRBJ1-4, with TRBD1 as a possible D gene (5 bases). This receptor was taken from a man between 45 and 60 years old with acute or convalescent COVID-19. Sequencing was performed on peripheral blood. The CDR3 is CASSAGWGGGNEKLFF. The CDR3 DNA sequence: TGTGCCAGTAGTGCCGGGTGGGGGGGAGGAAATGAAAAACTGTTTTTT.